The 9 T cell receptor beta chains below all came from one sample that was sequenced in a study of radiation and T cells in renal cell carcinoma. Noted time point: blood 2 weeks post-SBRT. Stated treatment: 15 Gy SBRT to primary tumor, nephrectomy 4 weeks later. The method was immunoSEQ multiplex PCR; TCRdb's version includes in-frame clones alone and lacks a portion of them. The repertoire consists of some 130,000 clones, with 80% to 90% occurring once and the leading ten covering 1.5% to 2%. Sequencing used blood, obtained from a patient whose treatment included radiotherapy and nephrectomy. The source is a woman in her sixties with renal cell carcinoma.

The V call is TRBV6-1, the J call TRBJ2-7; D is undetermined. Trimming cost V 5 bases and J 3 bases, with 2 bases left between them. Germline V gene lookup returns CDR1 MNHNS and CDR2 SASEGT. The CDR3 runs to 10 residues. The CDR3 DNA reads as TGTGCCAGCAGTCGCTACGAGCAGTACTTC. The encoded protein is CASSRYEQYF.

The V gene is TRBV28, the J gene TRBJ1-6; 7 positions match TRBD1. The CDR3 covers 16 residues. The germline V gene encodes CDR1 MDHEN and CDR2 SYDVKM. V lost 6 bases and J lost 0; bases outside the gene matches: 5. CDR3 in amino acids: CASRPRTGSYNSPLHF. DNA for the CDR3: TGTGCCAGCAGGCCTAGGACAGGCTCCTATAATTCACCCCTCCACTTT.

The rearrangement joins TRBV28 to TRBJ2-7; no clear D. The CDR3 spans 13 residues. Germline CDR1 and CDR2: MDHEN and SYDVKM. V lost 7 bases and J lost 6, with 16 bases in between. The CDR3 loop reads CASTTTEIGEQYF. The DNA of the CDR3 is TGTGCCAGCACCACCACAGAGATTGGCGAGCAGTACTTC.

This chain joins TRBV5-4 and TRBJ2-7, with D hard to call. Trimming removed 0 bases at V and 3 bases at J, with 13 bases between. The CDR3 loop spans 15 amino acids. Germline CDR1 is SGHNT and CDR2 is YYREEE (reference sequence). CDR3 sequence (DNA): TGTGCCAGCAGCTTGGAGGTGCAAGCGAGCTACGAGCAGTACTTC. It yields the protein CASSLEVQASYEQYF.

The rearrangement joins TRBV6-5 to TRBJ1-1, with unresolved D. The CDR3 length is 12 residues. Trimming took 6 bases from V and 5 from J, leaving 10 bases between them. The germline CDR1 and CDR2 sequences are MNHEY and SVGAGI. This CDR3 is CASRPEETEAFF. CDR3 nucleotide sequence: TGTGCCAGCAGACCAGAAGAGACTGAAGCTTTCTTT.

This chain joins TRBV14 and TRBJ1-2; unclear D gene. Trimming stripped 0 bases from V and 4 bases from J, with 9 bases between. Germline assignment: CDR1 SGHDN and CDR2 FVKESK. This CDR3 is built from 14 residues. The CDR3 bases are TGTGCCAGCAGCCAAGAGACCGGCCCCTATGGCTACACCTTC. This gives the protein CASSQETGPYGYTF.

The V and J genes are TRBV2 and TRBJ2-4; 11 nucleotides line up with TRBD1. Germline V gene sequence: CDR1 SNHLY, CDR2 FYNNEI. V gave up 5 bases and J gave up 3 bases; unmatched junction bases: 6. This CDR3 contains 16 residues. The CDR3 spells CASSPGQGAGKNIQYF. The CDR3 DNA reads as TGTGCCAGCAGTCCCGGACAGGGGGCAGGCAAAAACATTCAGTACTTC.

On this clone: Different DNA sequences within this sample yield the same CDR3. This rearrangement joins TRBV2 to TRBJ2-5, with unresolved D. From germline, CDR1 is SNHLY and CDR2 FYNNEI. The CDR3 is 15 residues long. The V gene lost 3 bases and the J gene lost 5 bases, with 16 bases spanning the gap. Here the CDR3 DNA reads TGTGCCAGCAGTGACGGTTACGTGCCGAGGGAGACCCAGTACTTC. Translated: CASSDGYVPRETQYF.

The chain carries TRBV10-3 and TRBJ1-4; D is unresolved. Trimming removed 6 bases from V and 7 bases from J, with 12 bases in between. CDR3 size: 13 residues. The germline V gene has CDR1 ENHRY and CDR2 SYGVKD. Here the CDR3 DNA reads TGTGCCATCAGGGACTTTATCGTTGAAAAACTGTTTTTT. It yields the protein CAIRDFIVEKLFF.